Following are 8 T cell receptor beta chains from one sample sequenced in a study of blood T cell repertoires in COVID-19 (dated by TCRdb to between 2020 and 2021). Receptor libraries were prepared by the immunoSEQ multiplex PCR assay. The table was pulled from immuneACCESS by TCRdb, which kept in-frame rearrangements only. Such tables lose some clones; where checked, under half of the loss comes from unresolved V genes, and the rest has no known cause. Recorded for this sample are over 250,000 clones; approximately 87% of them occurred a single time. Together, the top ten hold over 4% of the sample. Material for sequencing was PBMCs or T cells enriched from blood (not recorded which). The receptor set was obtained from a woman aged 25-40 years who had recovered from COVID-19.

This rearrangement joins TRBV7-2 to TRBJ1-4, with a weak D call TRBD1 (5 bases). The V and J ends lost 3 bases and 5 bases respectively, with 13 bases between them. Germline assignment: CDR1 SGHTA and CDR2 FQGNSA. This CDR3 has 15 amino acids. DNA for the CDR3: TGTGCCAGCAGCTTTGGCCCGGGGGGAAATGAAAAACTGTTTTTT. Its protein product is CASSFGPGGNEKLFF. The full variable domain, with the rest looked up from reference TRBV7-2 and TRBJ1-4, is GAGVSQSPSNKVTEKGKDVELRCDPISGHTALYWYRQSLGQGLEFLIYFQGNSAPDKSGLPSDRFSAERTGGSVSTLTIQRTQQEDSAVYLCASSFGPGGNEKLFFGSGTQLSVL.

This chain joins TRBV3-1 (or the pseudogene TRBV3-2) and TRBJ1-3, with 12 nucleotides matching TRBD1. The CDR3 is made up of 19 amino acids. J gave up 0 bases and V 1 base, and 7 bases lay outside the gene matches. In germline, CDR1 is LGHDT, CDR2 YNNKEL (reference sequence). The CDR3 region is CASSQAGQGALLSGNTIYF. CDR3 in DNA: TGTGCCAGCAGCCAAGCGGGACAGGGGGCCCTACTCTCTGGAAACACCATATATTTT.

This clone occurred once. This chain uses TRBV7-7 with TRBJ2-3; TRBD1 is a possible D gene (5 bases). The CDR3 is 15 residues long. The germline V gene encodes CDR1 SSHAT and CDR2 FNYEAQ (reference sequence). Trimming removed 1 base at V and 4 bases at J, with 12 bases between. The CDR3 is CASSLEVGRADTQYF. CDR3 in DNA: TGTGCCAGCAGCTTAGAAGTGGGCAGGGCAGATACGCAGTATTTT.

This clone was seen once. This chain connects TRBV9 to TRBJ2-5; 8 bases line up with TRBD2. This CDR3 region has 13 residues. From germline, CDR1 is SGDLS and CDR2 YYNGEE. V gave up 3 bases and J gave up 5 bases; unmatched junction bases: 3. CDR3 loop: CASSGGGSETQYF. CDR3 coding DNA: TGTGCCAGCAGCGGCGGGGGGTCGGAGACCCAGTACTTC. The entire variable domain, with the rest obtained from reference TRBV9 and TRBJ2-5, is as follows: DSGVTQTPKHLITATGQRVTLRCSPRSGDLSVYWYQQSLDQGLQFLIQYYNGEERAKGNILERFSAQQFPDLHSELNLSSLELGDSALYFCASSGGGSETQYFGPGTRLLVL.

The chain couples TRBV12-3 or TRBV12-4 to TRBJ1-5; D uncertain. CDR3 length: 12 amino acids. V gave up 8 bases and J gave up 7 bases, with 12 bases separating them. The CDR3 is CASRTARQPQHF. In DNA, the CDR3 is TGTGCCAGCCGTACCGCCCGGCAGCCCCAGCATTTT.

This chain uses TRBV5-5 with TRBJ2-1; possible D gene TRBD1, 5 bases. This CDR3 is built from 11 residues. V lost 5 bases and J lost 10, with 10 bases in between. Germline CDR1 and CDR2: SGHKS and YYEKEE (reference sequence). The CDR3 loop is CASRSKGEQFF. The CDR3 nucleotides read TGTGCCAGCAGGTCGAAGGGGGAGCAGTTCTTC.

The rearrangement links TRBV4-2 to TRBJ1-1; D not resolved. Per the germline V gene, CDR1 is LGHNA and CDR2 is YNFKEQ. The ends were cut back, 6 bases at V and 1 base at J, with 3 bases in the middle. The CDR3 is made up of 11 amino acids. The DNA for the CDR3 is TGTGCCAGCAGAGAGAACACTGAAGCTTTCTTT. Residues: CASRENTEAFF.

This clone was seen just once. The chain couples TRBV7-2 to TRBJ1-5, with D maybe TRBD1 (5 bases). The CDR3 is 13 amino acids. V was shortened by 5 bases and J by 3 bases, with 8 bases between the two germline ends. Germline-derived CDR1 and CDR2 are SGHTA and FQGNSA. The CDR3 loop reads CASSPDTNQPQHF. In DNA, the CDR3 is TGTGCCAGCAGCCCGGACACCAATCAGCCCCAGCATTTT.